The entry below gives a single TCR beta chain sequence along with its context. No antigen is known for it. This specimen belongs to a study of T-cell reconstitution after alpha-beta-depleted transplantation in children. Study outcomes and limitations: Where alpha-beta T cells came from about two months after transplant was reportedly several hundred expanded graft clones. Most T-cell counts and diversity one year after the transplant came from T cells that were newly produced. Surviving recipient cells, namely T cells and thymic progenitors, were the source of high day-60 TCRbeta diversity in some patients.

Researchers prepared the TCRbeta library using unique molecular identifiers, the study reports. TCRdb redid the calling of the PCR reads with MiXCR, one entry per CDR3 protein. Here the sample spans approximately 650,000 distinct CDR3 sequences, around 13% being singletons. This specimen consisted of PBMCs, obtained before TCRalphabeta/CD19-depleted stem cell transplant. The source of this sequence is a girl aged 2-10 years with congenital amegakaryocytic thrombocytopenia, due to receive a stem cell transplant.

As DNA, the CDR3 is TGTGCCAGCAGCTCCCGTTTGCGGGTTGAGGTGACAGATACGCAGTATTTT. Translation gives CASSSRLRVEVTDTQYF. The chain couples TRBV5-5 to TRBJ2-3, with D tentatively TRBD2 (5 bases). Deletions cut 3 bases from V and 3 bases from J, with 20 bases between. Germline V CDR1 and CDR2: SGHKS, YYEKEE (reference sequence). The length of the CDR3 is 17 residues.